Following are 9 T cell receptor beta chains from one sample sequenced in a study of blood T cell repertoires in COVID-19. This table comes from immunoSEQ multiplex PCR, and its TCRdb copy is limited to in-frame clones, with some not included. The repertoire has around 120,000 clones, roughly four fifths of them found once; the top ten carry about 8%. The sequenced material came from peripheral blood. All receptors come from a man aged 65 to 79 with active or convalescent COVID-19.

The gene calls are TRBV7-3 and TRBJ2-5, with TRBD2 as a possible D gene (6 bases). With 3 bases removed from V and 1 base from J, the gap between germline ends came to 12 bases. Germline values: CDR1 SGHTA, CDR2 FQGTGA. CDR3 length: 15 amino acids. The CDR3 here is CASSLTTSVQETQYF. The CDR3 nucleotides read TGTGCCAGCAGCTTGACGACTAGTGTCCAAGAGACCCAGTACTTC.

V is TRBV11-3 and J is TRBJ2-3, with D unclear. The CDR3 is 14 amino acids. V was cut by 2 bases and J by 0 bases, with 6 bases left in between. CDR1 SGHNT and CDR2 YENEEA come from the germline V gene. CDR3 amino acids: CASSLFVSTDTQYF. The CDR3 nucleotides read TGTGCCAGCAGCTTATTCGTTAGCACAGATACGCAGTATTTT.

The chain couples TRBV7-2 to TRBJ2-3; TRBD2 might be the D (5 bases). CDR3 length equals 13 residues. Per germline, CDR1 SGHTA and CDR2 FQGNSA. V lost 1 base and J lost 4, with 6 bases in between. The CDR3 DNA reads TGTGCCAGCAGCTTAGGACTACCAGATACGCAGTATTTT. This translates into CASSLGLPDTQYF.

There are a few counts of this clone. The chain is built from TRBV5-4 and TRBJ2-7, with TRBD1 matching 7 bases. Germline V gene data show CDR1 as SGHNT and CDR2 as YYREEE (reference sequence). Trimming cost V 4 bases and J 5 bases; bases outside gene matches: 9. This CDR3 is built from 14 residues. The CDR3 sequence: CASSLSGQVNEQYF. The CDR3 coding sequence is TGTGCCAGCAGCCTATCTGGACAGGTCAACGAGCAGTACTTC.

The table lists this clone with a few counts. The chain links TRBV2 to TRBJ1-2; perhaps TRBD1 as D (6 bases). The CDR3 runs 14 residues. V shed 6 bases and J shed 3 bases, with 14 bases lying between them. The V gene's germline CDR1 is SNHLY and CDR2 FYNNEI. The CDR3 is CASSQTGLHYGYTF. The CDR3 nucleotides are TGTGCCAGCAGCCAAACAGGGCTGCACTATGGCTACACCTTC.

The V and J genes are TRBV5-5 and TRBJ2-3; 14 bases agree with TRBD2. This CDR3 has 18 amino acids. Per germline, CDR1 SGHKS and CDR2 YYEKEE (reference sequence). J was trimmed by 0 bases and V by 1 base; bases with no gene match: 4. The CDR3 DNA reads TGTGCCAGCAGCTTGTTGGGGACTAGCGGGGGCAGCACAGATACGCAGTATTTT. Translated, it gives CASSLLGTSGGSTDTQYF.

As DNA, the CDR3 is TGCAGCGTTAGACAGAGCTCCTACGAGCAGTACTTC. It yields the protein CSVRQSSYEQYF. J is TRBJ2-7 and V is TRBV29-1, with D perhaps matching TRBD1 (5 bases). CDR3 size: 12 residues. V lost 5 bases to trimming and J lost 0 bases, with 8 bases between them. The germline V gene has CDR1 SQVTM and CDR2 ANQGSEA.

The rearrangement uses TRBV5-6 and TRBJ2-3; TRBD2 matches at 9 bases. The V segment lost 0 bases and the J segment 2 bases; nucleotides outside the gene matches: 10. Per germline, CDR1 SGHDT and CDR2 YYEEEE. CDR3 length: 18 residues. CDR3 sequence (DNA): TGTGCCAGCAGCTTGGTTGCGGGTAGCGGGAGTATCACAGATACGCAGTATTTT. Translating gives CASSLVAGSGSITDTQYF. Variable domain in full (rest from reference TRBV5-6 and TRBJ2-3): DAGVTQSPTHLIKTRGQQVTLRCSPKSGHDTVSWYQQALGQGPQFIFQYYEEEERQRGNFPDRFSGHQFPNYSSELNVNALLLGDSALYLCASSLVAGSGSITDTQYFGPGTRLTVL.

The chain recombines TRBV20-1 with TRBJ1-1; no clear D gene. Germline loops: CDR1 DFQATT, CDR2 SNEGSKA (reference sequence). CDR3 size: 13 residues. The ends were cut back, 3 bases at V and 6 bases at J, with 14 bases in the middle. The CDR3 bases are TGCAGTGCTAGTTCCGGGAATGAGGCTGAAGCTTTCTTT. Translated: CSASSGNEAEAFF.